Following are 21 T cell receptor beta chains from one sample sequenced in a study of cytomegalovirus exposure and HLA in healthy donors. PCR employed 60 Vbeta and 13 Jbeta primers. Using immunoSEQ multiplex PCR, the repertoire was profiled, and TCRdb retains in-frame clones only, with some absent. The sample lists around 170,000 clones, approximately 84% occurring once. The source material was PBMCs. All receptors come from a woman in her thirties or forties in good health and CMV-seropositive.

This clone was seen a handful of times. The V call is TRBV6-5, the J call TRBJ1-3; a weak D match, TRBD1 (5 bases). Germline V gives CDR1 MNHEY, CDR2 SVGAGI. V lost 4 bases, J lost 0 bases, and 13 bases lay in between. This CDR3 is 16 amino acids long. The CDR3 DNA reads as TGTGCCAGCAGTTGGGGGGGACTGGGCTCTGGAAACACCATATATTTT. As protein: CASSWGGLGSGNTIYF.

The V call is TRBV9, the J call TRBJ2-3; the match to TRBD2 covers 10 bases. Germline V gene sequence: CDR1 SGDLS, CDR2 YYNGEE. V lost 0 bases and J lost 10; bases outside the gene matches: 11. This CDR3 is 16 amino acids long. CDR3 DNA sequence: TGTGCCAGCAGCGTAGCCCTAGCCCCTAGCGGGGGTTCGCAGTATTTT. It specifies CASSVALAPSGGSQYF.

CDR3 nucleotide sequence: TGTGCCAGCACCCCGAGGGCCCCCGGAAACACTGAAGCTTTCTTT. Translation: CASTPRAPGNTEAFF. The chain joins TRBV7-9 to TRBJ1-1; the D is unclear. The germline V gene encodes CDR1 SEHNR and CDR2 FQNEAQ (reference sequence). This CDR3 contains 15 residues. V lost 7 bases, J lost 2 bases, and 17 bases lay in between.

This chain links TRBV4-3 with TRBJ1-1, with TRBD1 matching over 12 bases. CDR3 length equals 18 residues. Germline CDR1 is LGHNA and CDR2 is YSLEER. Trimming took 0 bases from V and 1 from J; bases not matched to a gene: 6. In DNA form, the CDR3 reads TGCGCCAGCAGCCAAGATTTCAGGGACAGGGGGCCGAACACTGAAGCTTTCTTT. This codes for CASSQDFRDRGPNTEAFF.

On this clone: A far bigger clonotype differs at one base, so this is likely a read error. The rearrangement links TRBV30 to TRBJ1-2, with 7 bases identical to TRBD1. The CDR3 has 12 residues. CDR1 and CDR2 from the germline V gene are GTSNPN and SVGIG (reference sequence). CDR3 in amino acids: CVWREGADGYTF. The CDR3 region has the DNA TGTGTCTGGAGGGAGGGGGCGGATGGCTACACCTTC.

This clone appeared a single time. The chain joins TRBV29-1 to TRBJ1-2, with TRBD1 as a possible D gene (6 bases). CDR3 length: 12 amino acids. Germline V lookup: CDR1 SQVTM, CDR2 ANQGSEA. V lost 4 bases and J lost 6, with 12 bases in between. The CDR3 spells CSVVYRADGYTF. The CDR3 region has the DNA TGCAGCGTTGTGTACAGGGCGGATGGCTACACCTTC.

This clone was seen only a few times. The genes are TRBV7-2 and TRBJ2-2; D is perhaps TRBD2 (5 bases). The V end lost 1 base, the J end lost 7 bases, and 16 bases lay between the germline ends. The germline V gene encodes CDR1 SGHTA and CDR2 FQGNSA. CDR3 length equals 16 residues. CDR3: CASSLVGGGYGGELFF. The CDR3 nucleotides are TGTGCCAGCAGCTTAGTGGGTGGAGGTTACGGCGGGGAGCTGTTTTTT.

The genes are TRBV27 and TRBJ1-2; 7 bases match TRBD1. This CDR3 contains 13 residues. Germline V gene sequence: CDR1 MNHEY, CDR2 SMNVEV (reference sequence). J was trimmed by 2 bases and V by 5 bases; bases with no gene match: 2. Here the CDR3 DNA reads TGTGCCAGCAGTGGACAGGCGAACTATGGCTACACCTTC. Translated: CASSGQANYGYTF.

The chain's CDR3 is CASSSRERYQETQYF. The CDR3 DNA follows: TGTGCCAGCAGCTCCAGGGAAAGGTACCAAGAGACCCAGTACTTC. The rearrangement links TRBV5-4 to TRBJ2-5, with D perhaps TRBD1 (5 bases). There are 15 residues in the CDR3. Trimming cost V 3 bases and J 0 bases, with 12 bases left between them. Germline CDR1 is SGHNT and CDR2 is YYREEE (reference sequence).

The genes are TRBV28 and TRBJ1-4, with D possibly TRBD1 on 6 matching bases. The germline V and J ends were trimmed by 6 bases and 4 bases, with 21 bases remaining between them. The CDR3 length is 17 residues. From germline, CDR1 is MDHEN and CDR2 SYDVKM. The chain's CDR3 is CASSKRGGASFNEKLFF. CDR3 coding DNA: TGTGCCAGCAGCAAGAGGGGGGGAGCCTCATTTAATGAAAAACTGTTTTTT.

As concerns this clone: One end of the junction does not line up with germline, which may come from a read error. This chain joins TRBV7-9 and TRBJ1-6; 10 bases match TRBD1. From germline, CDR1 is SEHNR and CDR2 FQNEAQ (reference sequence). The length of the CDR3 is 16 residues. The CDR3 sequence: CSSSSDMGQGSSPLHF. The CDR3 coding sequence is TGTTCCAGCAGCTCCGACATGGGACAGGGGAGTTCACCCCTCCACTTT.

V is TRBV10-3 and J is TRBJ2-7; D possibly corresponds to TRBD1 (5 bases). Germline V gene lookup returns CDR1 ENHRY and CDR2 SYGVKD. CDR3 size: 14 residues. V shed 3 bases and J shed 9 bases, with 18 bases lying between them. Here the CDR3 reads CAISDQNQGLWQYF. CDR3 coding DNA: TGTGCCATCAGTGACCAAAACCAGGGTCTGTGGCAGTACTTC.

The V gene is TRBV29-1, the J gene TRBJ1-1; 7 nucleotides match TRBD1. The germline V gene has CDR1 SQVTM and CDR2 ANQGSEA. The J segment lost 5 bases and the V segment lost 8 bases, leaving 8 bases of the junction unmatched. The CDR3 runs 12 residues. In DNA form, the CDR3 reads TGCAGCTCTGGACAGGAGGTTACTGAAGCTTTCTTT. It specifies CSSGQEVTEAFF.

The V and J genes are TRBV19 and TRBJ1-2; 8 positions match TRBD1. Germline trimming cut 4 bases from V and 6 bases from J; bases unmatched to any gene: 10. In germline, CDR1 is LNHDA, CDR2 SQIVND (reference sequence). The CDR3 consists of 15 residues. The CDR3 sequence: CASSREPQGAHGYTF. The CDR3 DNA follows: TGTGCCAGTAGTAGAGAACCGCAGGGGGCACATGGCTACACCTTC.

The chain couples TRBV10-3 to TRBJ2-2, with 8 bases lining up with TRBD1. CDR1 and CDR2 from the germline V gene are ENHRY and SYGVKD. CDR3 length: 15 residues. With V trimmed by 6 bases and J by 3 bases, 6 bases remained unmatched. The DNA for the CDR3 is TGTGCCATCAGGGTGACAGGGGACGACACCGGGGAGCTGTTTTTT. Translation: CAIRVTGDDTGELFF.

The chain employs TRBV5-4 and TRBJ1-2; 7 bases map to TRBD1. The CDR3 runs 13 residues. V lost 4 bases, J lost 4 bases, and 4 bases stayed unmatched. CDR1 and CDR2 (germline): SGHNT, YYREEE (reference sequence). The CDR3 spells CASSQGQSYGYTF. In nucleotides, the CDR3 is TGTGCCAGCAGCCAGGGACAGTCCTATGGCTACACCTTC.

The chain couples TRBV18 to TRBJ1-2, with D hard to call. V lost 3 bases to trimming and J lost 8 bases, with 13 bases between them. Germline CDR1 is KGHSH and CDR2 is LQKENI. The CDR3 covers 13 residues. For the CDR3, the DNA is TGTGCCAGCTCACCCATGGATGGGGAGGGCTACACCTTC. Protein sequence: CASSPMDGEGYTF.

V is TRBV4-3 and J is TRBJ1-4, with TRBD1 as a possible D gene (6 bases). This CDR3 comprises 13 residues. V was clipped by 3 bases and J by 8 bases, with 10 bases between them. The germline gives CDR1 LGHNA, CDR2 YSLEER. The CDR3: CASSQSGEEKLFF. Here the CDR3 DNA reads TGCGCCAGCAGCCAGTCAGGGGAAGAAAAACTGTTTTTT.

The chain has TRBV4-3 and TRBJ2-3; no clear D gene. Germline loops: CDR1 LGHNA, CDR2 YSLEER. Trimming pared 4 bases from V and 1 base from J, leaving 9 bases between. The CDR3 runs to 14 residues. CDR3 sequence: CASSPNQGTDTQYF. The DNA of the CDR3 is TGCGCCAGCAGCCCGAACCAGGGCACAGATACGCAGTATTTT.

The chain recombines TRBV4-1 with TRBJ2-3; the D gene is possibly TRBD2 (5 bases). The CDR3 runs to 15 residues. CDR1 MGHRA and CDR2 YSYEKL come from the germline V gene. Deletions cut 0 bases from V and 3 bases from J, with 10 bases between. The CDR3 sequence is CASSQDTGGTDTQYF. The CDR3 DNA reads as TGCGCCAGCAGCCAAGACACTGGCGGGACAGATACGCAGTATTTT.

The chain recombines TRBV7-3 with TRBJ2-2; no firm D call. Trimming took off 7 bases at V and 4 bases at J, with 13 bases between the two ends. CDR3 length: 14 amino acids. Germline V gene lookup returns CDR1 SGHTA and CDR2 FQGTGA. The CDR3 sequence: CASTSSITTGELFF. For the CDR3, the DNA is TGTGCCAGCACGTCTAGTATTACCACCGGGGAGCTGTTTTTT. The full variable domain, its missing parts supplied by reference TRBV7-3 and TRBJ2-2, is GAGVSQTPSNKVTEKGKYVELRCDPISGHTALYWYRQSLGQGPEFLIYFQGTGAADDSGLPNDRFFAVRPEGSVSTLKIQRTERGDSAVYLCASTSSITTGELFFGEGSRLTVL.